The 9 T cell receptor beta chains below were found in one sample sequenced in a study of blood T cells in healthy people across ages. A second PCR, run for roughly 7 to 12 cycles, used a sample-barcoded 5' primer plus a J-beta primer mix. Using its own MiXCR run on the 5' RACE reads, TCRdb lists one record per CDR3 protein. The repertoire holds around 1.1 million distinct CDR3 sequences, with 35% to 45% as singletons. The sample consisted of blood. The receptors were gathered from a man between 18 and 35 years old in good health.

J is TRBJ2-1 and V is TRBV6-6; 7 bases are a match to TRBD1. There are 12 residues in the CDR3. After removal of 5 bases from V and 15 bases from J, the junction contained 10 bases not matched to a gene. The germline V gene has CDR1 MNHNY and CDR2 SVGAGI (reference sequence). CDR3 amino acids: CASSGGQEGRFF. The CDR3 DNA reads TGTGCCAGCAGTGGTGGACAGGAAGGGCGGTTCTTC.

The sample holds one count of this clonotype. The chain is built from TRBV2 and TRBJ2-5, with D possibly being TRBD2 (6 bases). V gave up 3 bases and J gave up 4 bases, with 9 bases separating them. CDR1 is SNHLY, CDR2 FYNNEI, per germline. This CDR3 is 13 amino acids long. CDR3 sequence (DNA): TGTGCCAGCAGTGAGCGGGGTGGAGAGACCCAGTACTTC. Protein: CASSERGGETQYF.

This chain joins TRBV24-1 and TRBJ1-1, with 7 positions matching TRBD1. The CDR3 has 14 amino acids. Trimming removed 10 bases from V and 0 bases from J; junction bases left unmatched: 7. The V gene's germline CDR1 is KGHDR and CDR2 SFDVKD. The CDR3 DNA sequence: TGTGCCACTCGGAGTACAGGGGTGAACACTGAAGCTTTCTTT. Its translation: CATRSTGVNTEAFF.

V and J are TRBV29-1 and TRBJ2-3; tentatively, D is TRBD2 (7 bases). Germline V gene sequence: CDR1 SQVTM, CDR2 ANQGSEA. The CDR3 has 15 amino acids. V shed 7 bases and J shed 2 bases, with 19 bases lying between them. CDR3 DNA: TGCAGCGCCCTAGGGGGGGGGAGGGACACAGATACGCAGTATTTT. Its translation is CSALGGGRDTDTQYF.

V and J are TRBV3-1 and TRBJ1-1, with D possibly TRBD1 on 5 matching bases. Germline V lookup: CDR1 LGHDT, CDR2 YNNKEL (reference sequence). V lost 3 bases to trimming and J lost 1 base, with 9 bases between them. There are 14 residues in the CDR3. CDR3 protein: CASSHLQGNTEAFF. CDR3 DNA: TGTGCCAGCAGCCATCTCCAGGGGAACACTGAAGCTTTCTTT.

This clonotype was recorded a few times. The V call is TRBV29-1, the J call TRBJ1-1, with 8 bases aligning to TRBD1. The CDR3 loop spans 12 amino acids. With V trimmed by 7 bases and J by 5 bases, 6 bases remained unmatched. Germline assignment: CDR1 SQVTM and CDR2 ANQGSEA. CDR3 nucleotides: TGCAGCGGCAGGGGGCGGGTAACTGAAGCTTTCTTT. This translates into CSGRGRVTEAFF. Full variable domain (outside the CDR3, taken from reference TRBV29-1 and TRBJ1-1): SAVISQKPSRDICQRGTSLTIQCQVDSQVTMMFWYRQQPGQSLTLIATANQGSEATYESGFVIDKFPISRPNLTFSTLTVSNMSPEDSSIYLCSGRGRVTEAFFGQGTRLTVV.

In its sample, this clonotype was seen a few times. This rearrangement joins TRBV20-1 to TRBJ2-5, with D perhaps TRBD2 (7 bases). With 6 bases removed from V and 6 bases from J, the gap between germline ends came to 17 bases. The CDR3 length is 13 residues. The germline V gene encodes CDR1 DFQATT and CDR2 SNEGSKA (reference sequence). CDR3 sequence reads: CSATEGGIKTQYF. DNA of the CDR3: TGCAGTGCCACGGAGGGGGGGATTAAGACCCAGTACTTC.

The DNA for the CDR3 is TGTGCCACCAGCAGCGTGCGAAGTATAAGGACAGATACGCAGTATTTT. Translating gives CATSSVRSIRTDTQYF. This chain connects TRBV15 to TRBJ2-3; no definite D call. Germline CDR1 is LNHNV and CDR2 is YYDKDF (reference sequence). CDR3 size: 16 residues. V lost 3 bases and J lost 3, with 16 bases in between.

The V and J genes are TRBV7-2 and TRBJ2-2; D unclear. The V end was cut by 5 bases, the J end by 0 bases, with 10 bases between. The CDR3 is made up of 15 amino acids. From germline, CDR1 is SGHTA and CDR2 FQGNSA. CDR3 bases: TGTGCCAGCAGCCGACAACCCGCGAACACCGGGGAGCTGTTTTTT. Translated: CASSRQPANTGELFF.